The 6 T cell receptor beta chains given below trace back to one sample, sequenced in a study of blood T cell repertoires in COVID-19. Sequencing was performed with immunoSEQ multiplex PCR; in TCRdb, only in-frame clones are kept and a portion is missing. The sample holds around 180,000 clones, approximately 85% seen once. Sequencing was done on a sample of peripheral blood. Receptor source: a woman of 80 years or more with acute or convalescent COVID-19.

The CDR3 spells CATSRTLQGAQETQYF. CDR3 nucleotide sequence: TGTGCCACCAGCAGAACCCTCCAGGGGGCACAAGAGACCCAGTACTTC. This chain connects TRBV15 to TRBJ2-5, with TRBD1 identical over 8 bases. This CDR3 has 16 amino acids. V lost 2 bases to trimming and J lost 2 bases; unmatched junction nucleotides: 7. Looked up from germline, CDR1 is LNHNV and CDR2 is YYDKDF (reference sequence).

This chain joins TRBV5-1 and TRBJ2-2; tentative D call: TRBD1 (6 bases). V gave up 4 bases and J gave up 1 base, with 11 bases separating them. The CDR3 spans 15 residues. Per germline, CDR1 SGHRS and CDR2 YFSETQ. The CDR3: CASSPTTGNTGELFF. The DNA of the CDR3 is TGCGCCAGCAGCCCCACGACAGGGAACACCGGGGAGCTGTTTTTT. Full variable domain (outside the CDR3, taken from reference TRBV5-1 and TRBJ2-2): KAGVTQTPRYLIKTRGQQVTLSCSPISGHRSVSWYQQTPGQGLQFLFEYFSETQRNKGNFPGRFSGRQFSNSRSEMNVSTLELGDSALYLCASSPTTGNTGELFFGEGSRLTVL.

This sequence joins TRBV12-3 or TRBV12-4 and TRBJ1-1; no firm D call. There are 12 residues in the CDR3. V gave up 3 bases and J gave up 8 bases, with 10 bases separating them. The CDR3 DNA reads TGTGCCAGCAGTTTGTCGTCCGGGGAAGCTTTCTTT. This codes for CASSLSSGEAFF.

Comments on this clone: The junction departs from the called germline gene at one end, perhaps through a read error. In DNA form, the CDR3 reads TGTGCCAGCAGTTACTCGATGGCGGGAGGCCCCGCCGCGCACTTC. Encoded protein: CASSYSMAGGPAAHF. J is TRBJ2-7 and V is TRBV6-2 or TRBV6-3; TRBD2 matches 8 bases. Looked up from germline, CDR1 is MNHEY and CDR2 is SVGEGT. This CDR3 comprises 15 residues.

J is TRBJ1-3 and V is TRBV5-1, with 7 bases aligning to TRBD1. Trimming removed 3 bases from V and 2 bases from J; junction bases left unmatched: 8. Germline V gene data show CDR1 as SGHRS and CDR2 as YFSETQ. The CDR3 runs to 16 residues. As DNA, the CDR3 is TGCGCCAGCAGCTCCCTGACAGGGTCTCCTGGAAACACCATATATTTT. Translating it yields CASSSLTGSPGNTIYF.

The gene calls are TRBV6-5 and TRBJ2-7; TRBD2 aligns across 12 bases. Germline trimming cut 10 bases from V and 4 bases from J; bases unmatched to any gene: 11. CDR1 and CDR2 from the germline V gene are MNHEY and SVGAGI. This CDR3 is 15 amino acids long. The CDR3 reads CATKVALAGGYEQYF. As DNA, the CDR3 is TGTGCCACCAAAGTCGCACTAGCGGGAGGATACGAGCAGTACTTC.